This T cell receptor (beta chain) is drawn from a study of PD-L1 blockade in urothelial cancer. In the study overall: Bladder-origin urothelial cancer in males covered about 90% of the roughly 30 patients. When blood samples were assessed, the median T cell count was 141,255.

There are 14 residues in the CDR3. Germline CDR1 and CDR2: MDHEN and SYDVKM. The ends were cut back, 6 bases at V and 3 bases at J, with 14 bases in the middle. The study's findings and limits: When pretreatment blood TCR clonality was below the median, it predicted better survival.

In regard to this clone: Its cognate antigen is unknown.

Repertoires were generated with immunoSEQ multiplex PCR, while TCRdb's copy carries only in-frame clones and drops some. Found here are under 40,000 clones, about nine tenths of them singletons; the top ten hold approximately 3.7%. The starting material was PBMCs, obtained around atezolizumab (anti-PD-L1) treatment. The rearrangement joins TRBV28 to TRBJ1-2; weak D call: TRBD1 (6 bases). The sequence was obtained from a man aged 45 to 65 with urothelial cancer. The CDR3 here is CASSLNRVDYGYTF. CDR3 DNA: TGTGCCAGCAGCCTGAACAGGGTGGACTATGGCTACACCTTC.